The 9 T cell receptor beta chains given below trace back to one sample, sequenced in a study of PD-L1 blockade in urothelial cancer. Generated by immunoSEQ multiplex PCR, the TCRdb table keeps only in-frame clones and is missing some. The sample lists approximately 39,000 clones, 85% to 90% occurring once. This specimen consisted of PBMCs, obtained around atezolizumab (anti-PD-L1) treatment. All receptors derive from a man aged 60-69 years with urothelial cancer.

In the case of this clone: One end of the junction is discordant with germline, which a read error may explain. This chain joins TRBV5-1 and TRBJ1-1, with D possibly matching TRBD1 (5 bases). The germline V gene encodes CDR1 SGHRS and CDR2 YFSETQ. The CDR3 totals 14 residues. In DNA form, the CDR3 reads TGTTCAAGCAGAAGACAGCATACGAACACTGAAGCTTTCTTT. Translation: CSSRRQHTNTEAFF.

The chain carries TRBV18 and TRBJ1-1; 7 bases line up with TRBD1. CDR1 is KGHSH and CDR2 is LQKENI in the germline V gene. The ends lost 6 bases at V and 1 base at J; junction bases unmatched: 11. The CDR3 contains 16 residues. As DNA, the CDR3 is TGTGCCAGCTCCCCTCAGGGGGTCGGGGAGAACACTGAAGCTTTCTTT. Its translation is CASSPQGVGENTEAFF. The whole variable domain, filled in from reference TRBV18 and TRBJ1-1, reads NAGVMQNPRHLVRRRGQEARLRCSPMKGHSHVYWYRQLPEEGLKFMVYLQKENIIDESGMPKERFSAEFPKEGPSILRIQQVVRGDSAAYFCASSPQGVGENTEAFFGQGTRLTVV.

The J gene is TRBJ2-2, the V gene TRBV15; the D gene is possibly TRBD2 (5 bases). Between the trimmed V and J ends, which lost 4 bases and 5 bases, there was a span of 14 bases. The CDR3 is made up of 15 amino acids. Germline V gene data show CDR1 as LNHNV and CDR2 as YYDKDF (reference sequence). The CDR3 sequence is CATSIMAGFTGELFF. CDR3 coding DNA: TGTGCCACCAGCATCATGGCGGGCTTTACCGGGGAGCTGTTTTTT. The full variable domain, completed using reference TRBV15 and TRBJ2-2, is DAMVIQNPRYQVTQFGKPVTLSCSQTLNHNVMYWYQQKSSQAPKLLFHYYDKDFNNEADTPDNFQSRRPNTSFCFLDIRSPGLGDTAMYLCATSIMAGFTGELFFGEGSRLTVL.

V usage is TRBV2 and J usage is TRBJ2-7; 8 bases are shared with TRBD1. Germline CDR1 reads SNHLY; CDR2 reads FYNNEI. V shed 4 bases, J shed 0 bases, and the junction held 2 bases outside the gene matches. The CDR3 is made up of 14 amino acids. The CDR3 sequence: CASSGTGSSYEQYF. The CDR3 DNA reads as TGTGCCAGCAGTGGGACAGGGAGCTCCTACGAGCAGTACTTC.

The chain links TRBV6-6 to TRBJ1-1, with a tentative D call TRBD1 (6 bases). Germline V CDR1 and CDR2: MNHNY, SVGAGI (reference sequence). V was trimmed by 4 bases and J by 4 bases, leaving 13 bases between them. CDR3 length: 14 residues. This CDR3 is CASSSHRDGTEAFF. The CDR3 DNA reads as TGTGCCAGCAGTTCCCACAGGGACGGCACTGAAGCTTTCTTT.

V usage is TRBV28 and J usage is TRBJ2-1, with 11 bases fitting TRBD2. Germline lookup yields CDR1 MDHEN and CDR2 SYDVKM. J gave up 9 bases and V 1 base, and 11 bases lay outside the gene matches. The CDR3 length is 17 residues. In DNA form, the CDR3 reads TGTGCCAGCAGTTTATTCTATCCACTAGCGGGAGAAGTTGAGCAGTTCTTC. It yields the protein CASSLFYPLAGEVEQFF. Filled out from reference TRBV28 and TRBJ2-1, the complete variable domain reads DVKVTQSSRYLVKRTGEKVFLECVQDMDHENMFWYRQDPGLGLRLIYFSYDVKMKEKGDIPEGYSVSREKKERFSLILESASTNQTSMYLCASSLFYPLAGEVEQFFGPGTRLTVL.

This chain joins TRBV7-2 and TRBJ1-1; no firm D call. V dropped 3 bases and J dropped 0 bases, with 11 bases sitting between them. The CDR3 sequence is 15 residues long. CDR1 and CDR2 from the germline V gene are SGHTA and FQGNSA. The DNA of the CDR3 is TGTGCCAGCAGCTTGAGACATCCCATGAACACTGAAGCTTTCTTT. The encoded protein is CASSLRHPMNTEAFF.

The chain joins TRBV13 to TRBJ2-3; D is uncertain. The V end was cut by 1 base, the J end by 6 bases, with 5 bases between. This CDR3 is 12 amino acids long. The germline V gene has CDR1 PRHDT and CDR2 FYEKMQ (reference sequence). This CDR3 is CASSLALDTQYF. CDR3 DNA sequence: TGTGCCAGCAGCTTAGCCTTGGATACGCAGTATTTT.

J is TRBJ1-1 and V is TRBV27; D is uncertain. Germline lookup yields CDR1 MNHEY and CDR2 SMNVEV (reference sequence). Trimming took 6 bases from V and 1 from J, leaving 12 bases between them. The CDR3 covers 14 residues. The CDR3 DNA is TGTGCCAGCAGACTCCAGGCGGGGAACACTGAAGCTTTCTTT. As protein: CASRLQAGNTEAFF.